This T cell receptor (beta chain) was sequenced during a study of T cell responses to AZD1222 COVID-19 vaccine. Broader study findings: There were vaccine-associated CD4 TCRs across spike, dominant at 160-218 and 743-854.

Produced via immunoSEQ multiplex PCR; TCRdb's table is partial and in-frame only. This sample carries 100,000 or so clones, 70% to 90% of them seen once, and the ten largest clones take around 3.2%. With respect to this clone: Antigen: not known.

Trimming left V 4 bases short and J 7 bases short, with 19 bases between. The CDR3 runs to 16 residues. Germline V gives CDR1 SGHAT, CDR2 FQNNGV. The rearrangement links TRBV11-2 to TRBJ1-4; D is possibly TRBD1 (5 bases). The source of this sequence is an adult in good health. The sequencing used peripheral blood, collected on day 0 of AZD1222 vaccination. CDR3 sequence: CASSSQGGGAGEKLFF. Written as DNA, the CDR3 is TGTGCCAGCAGCTCCCAGGGAGGAGGGGCAGGTGAAAAACTGTTTTTT.